Sequencing of this T cell receptor (beta chain) was carried out in a study of cytomegalovirus exposure and HLA in healthy donors. V gave up 4 bases and J gave up 5 bases; unmatched junction bases: 4. This CDR3 comprises 13 residues. Germline V CDR1 and CDR2: SGHTA, FQGNSA. The PCR had 60 Vbeta and 13 Jbeta primers. Measured with immunoSEQ multiplex PCR; TCRdb has only the in-frame clones, and not every one. The sample yields 150,000 to 200,000 clones, roughly 80% seen once. The chain recombines TRBV7-2 with TRBJ1-1; TRBD1 matches at 7 bases. The sample consisted of PBMCs. The origin of this receptor is a woman aged 45-65 years in good health and CMV-seronegative. CDR3 bases: TGTGCCAGCAGCTGGGGACAGCCGACTGAAGCTTTCTTT. This translates into CASSWGQPTEAFF.